The clone carrying this T cell receptor (beta chain) appeared a single time. What it binds is not known. This sample was included in a study of PD-1 blockade in classical Hodgkin lymphoma. Regarding the study as a whole: Patients with a complete response exhibited baseline diversity comparable to newly diagnosed patients.

Generated by immunoSEQ multiplex PCR, the TCRdb table keeps only in-frame clones and is missing some. Here the sample spans fewer than 30,000 clones, less than 90% being singletons. CDR1 SGHDN and CDR2 FVKESK come from the germline V gene. Deletions cut 1 base from V and 0 bases from J, with 10 bases between. The CDR3 has 16 amino acids. Every patient relapsed after autologous stem cell transplantation, and brentuximab vedotin exposure varied. The genes are TRBV14 and TRBJ2-1, with no clear D. The sequence was obtained from a human donor with classical Hodgkin lymphoma. The material was peripheral blood mononuclear cells (PBMCs), obtained before the second cycle of nivolumab. The CDR3 here is CASSQGGRTSYNEQFF. Written as DNA, the CDR3 is TGTGCCAGCAGCCAAGGTGGCAGAACCTCCTACAATGAGCAGTTCTTC.